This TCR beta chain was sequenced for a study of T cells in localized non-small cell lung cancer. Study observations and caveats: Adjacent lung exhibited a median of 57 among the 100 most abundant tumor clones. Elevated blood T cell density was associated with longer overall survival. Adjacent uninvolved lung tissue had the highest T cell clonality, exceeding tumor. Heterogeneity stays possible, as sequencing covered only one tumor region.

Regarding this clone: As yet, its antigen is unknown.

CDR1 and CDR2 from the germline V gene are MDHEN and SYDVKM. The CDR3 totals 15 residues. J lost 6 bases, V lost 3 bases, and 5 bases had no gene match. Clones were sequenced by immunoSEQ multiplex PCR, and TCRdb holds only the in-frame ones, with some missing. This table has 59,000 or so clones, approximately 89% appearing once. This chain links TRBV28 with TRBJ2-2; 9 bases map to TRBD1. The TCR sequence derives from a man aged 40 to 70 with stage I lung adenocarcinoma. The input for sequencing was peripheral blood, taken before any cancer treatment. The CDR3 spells CASSLGQGRAGELFF. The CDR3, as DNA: TGTGCCAGCAGTTTGGGACAGGGCCGGGCCGGGGAGCTGTTTTTT.